This T cell receptor beta chain came from a study of T cells in Graves' hyperthyroidism and ophthalmopathy. Overall study findings and caveats: Progression to ophthalmopathy was predicted a median of roughly 6.6 months early.

The CDR3 is made up of 15 amino acids. Trimming took 5 bases from V and 5 from J, leaving 16 bases between them. In germline, CDR1 is MNHEY, CDR2 SMNVEV (reference sequence). This clonotype was recorded at least ten times. Its specificity is not known. Patients counted as stable if ophthalmopathy did not develop within 18 months. Researchers barred patients who had uncontrolled infection, other autoimmune disease, pregnancy or lactation. Diagnoses rested on clinical symptoms, serum thyroxine and TRAb, thyroid ultrasound and orbital computed tomography. What was amplified from RNA transcripts were TCR beta CDR3 regions. Researchers ran a first-round RT-PCR on the TCR CDR3 using the HTBI primer set. MiXCR, run by TCRdb on the multiplex PCR reads, gives a single entry per CDR3 protein. The data contain 550,000 to 600,000 distinct CDR3 sequences, over 15% of them seen just once; the ten biggest clones take up approximately 18%.

The sample was blood. J is TRBJ2-1 and V is TRBV27; TRBD2 is a possible D gene (6 bases). The clonotype was recovered from a woman aged 18-29 years with Graves' hyperthyroidism. CDR3 coding DNA: TGTGCCAGCAGTGCTCTAGGGACTGGAAACAATGAGCAGTTCTTC. This gives the protein CASSALGTGNNEQFF.